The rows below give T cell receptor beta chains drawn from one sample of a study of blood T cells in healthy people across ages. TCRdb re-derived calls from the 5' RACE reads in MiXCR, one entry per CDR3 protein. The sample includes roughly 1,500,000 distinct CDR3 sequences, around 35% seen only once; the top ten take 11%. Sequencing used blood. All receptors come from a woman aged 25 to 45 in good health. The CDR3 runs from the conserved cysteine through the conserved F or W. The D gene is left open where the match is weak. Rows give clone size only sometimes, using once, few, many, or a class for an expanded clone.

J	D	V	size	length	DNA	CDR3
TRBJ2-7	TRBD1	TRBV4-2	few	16	TGTGCCAGCAGCCTCCACCTCCGGGACAGGGGCTACGAGCAGTACTTC	CASSLHLRDRGYEQYF
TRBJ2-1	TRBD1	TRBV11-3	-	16	TGTGCCAGCAGCTTAGATCTAGGGGGCCCCTACAATGAGCAGTTCTTC	CASSLDLGGPYNEQFF
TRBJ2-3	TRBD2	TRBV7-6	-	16	TGTGCCAGCAGCGACGGACTAGCGGGGTTCACAGATACGCAGTATTTT	CASSDGLAGFTDTQYF
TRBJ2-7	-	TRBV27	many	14	TGTGCCAGCGCTAGCGCGGATCGACTCTACGAGCAGTACTTC	CASASADRLYEQYF
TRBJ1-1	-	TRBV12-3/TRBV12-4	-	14	TGTGCCAGCAGCCCGGACCTCAAATACACTGAAGCTTTCTTT	CASSPDLKYTEAFF
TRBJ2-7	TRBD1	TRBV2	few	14	TGTGCCAGCAGACAGGGGGCGTTTAAAAACGAGCAGTACTTC	CASRQGAFKNEQYF
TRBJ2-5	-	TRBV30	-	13	TGTGCCTGGAGACGGGGACCGAAAGAGACCCAGTACTTC	CAWRRGPKETQYF
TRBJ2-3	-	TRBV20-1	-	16	TGCAGTGCTAGCGACCGGCGAGCGGCTAGCACAGATACGCAGTATTTT	CSASDRRAASTDTQYF
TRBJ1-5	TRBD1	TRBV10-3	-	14	TGTGCCATCAGCCGGGACAGGGTGGAACAGCCCCAGCATTTT	CAISRDRVEQPQHF
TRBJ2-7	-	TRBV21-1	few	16	TGTGCCAGCAGCATCCCTAGCGGGAAGTTCTCCTACGAGCAGTACTTC	CASSIPSGKFSYEQYF
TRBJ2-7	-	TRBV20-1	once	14	TGCAGTGCTAAAAGGGACGGGGACTCCTACGAGCAGTACTTC	CSAKRDGDSYEQYF
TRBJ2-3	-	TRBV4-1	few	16	TGCGCCAGCAGCCAAGGGATGGGACTTTACACAGATACGCAGTATTTT	CASSQGMGLYTDTQYF
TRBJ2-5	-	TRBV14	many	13	TGTGCCAGCAGCCAAGATCTGGAAGAGACCCAGTACTTC	CASSQDLEETQYF
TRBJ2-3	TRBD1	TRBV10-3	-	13	TGTGCCATCAGGCAGGGGGCGTCAGATACGCAGTATTTT	CAIRQGASDTQYF
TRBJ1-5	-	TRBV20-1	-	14	TGCAGTGCTAGAGATCAGGGACCGGTGGAGCCCCAGCATTTT	CSARDQGPVEPQHF
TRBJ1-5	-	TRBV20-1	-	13	TGCAGTGCTAGAGCAGCGAATGTTCAGCCCCAGCATTTT	CSARAANVQPQHF
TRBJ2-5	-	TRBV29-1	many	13	TGCAGCGTTGAAGGGACTTTTATGGAGACCCAGTACTTC	CSVEGTFMETQYF
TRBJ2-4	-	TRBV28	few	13	TGTGTCAGCAGTTTCCCGAGGGCTTCGGGGCAGTACTTC	CVSSFPRASGQYF
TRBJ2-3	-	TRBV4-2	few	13	TGTGCCAGCAGCCAAGTCCAATGGGATACGCAGTATTTT	CASSQVQWDTQYF
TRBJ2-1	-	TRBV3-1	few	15	TGTGCCAGCAGCCAAGCCCGACCGACCTACAATGAGCAGTTCTTC	CASSQARPTYNEQFF
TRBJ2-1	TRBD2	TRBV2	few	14	TGTGCCTGTACCCTAGCGGGGGGGTACAATGAGCAGTTCTTC	CACTLAGGYNEQFF
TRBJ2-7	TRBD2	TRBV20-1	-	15	TGCAGTGCACCAGGACTAGCGGGGGCCCACTACGAGCAGTACTTC	CSAPGLAGAHYEQYF